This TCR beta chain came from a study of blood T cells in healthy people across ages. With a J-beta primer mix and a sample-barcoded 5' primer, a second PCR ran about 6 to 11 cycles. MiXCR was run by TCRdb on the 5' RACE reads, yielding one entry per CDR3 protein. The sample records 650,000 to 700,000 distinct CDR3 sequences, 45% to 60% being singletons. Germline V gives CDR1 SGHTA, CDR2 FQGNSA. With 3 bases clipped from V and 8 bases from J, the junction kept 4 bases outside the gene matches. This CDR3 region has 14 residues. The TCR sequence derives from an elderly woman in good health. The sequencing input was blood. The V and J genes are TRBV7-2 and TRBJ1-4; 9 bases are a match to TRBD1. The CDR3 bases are TGTGCCAGCAGCTTTGACAGGGGGAGCGAAAAACTGTTTTTT. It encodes CASSFDRGSEKLFF.